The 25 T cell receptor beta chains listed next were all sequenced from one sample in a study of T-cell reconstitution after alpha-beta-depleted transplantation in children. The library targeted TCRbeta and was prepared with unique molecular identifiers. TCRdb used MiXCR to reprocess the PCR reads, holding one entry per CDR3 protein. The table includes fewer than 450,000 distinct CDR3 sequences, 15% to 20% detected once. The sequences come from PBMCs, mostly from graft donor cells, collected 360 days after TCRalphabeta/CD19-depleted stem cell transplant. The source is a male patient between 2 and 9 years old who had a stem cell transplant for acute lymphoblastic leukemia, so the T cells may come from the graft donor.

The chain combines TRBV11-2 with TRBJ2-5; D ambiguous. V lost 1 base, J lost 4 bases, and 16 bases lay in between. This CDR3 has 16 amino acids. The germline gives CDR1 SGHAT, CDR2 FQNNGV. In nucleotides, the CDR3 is TGTGCCAGCAGCTTAGGCGAGGTGTTGGGAAGAGAGACCCAGTACTTC. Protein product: CASSLGEVLGRETQYF.

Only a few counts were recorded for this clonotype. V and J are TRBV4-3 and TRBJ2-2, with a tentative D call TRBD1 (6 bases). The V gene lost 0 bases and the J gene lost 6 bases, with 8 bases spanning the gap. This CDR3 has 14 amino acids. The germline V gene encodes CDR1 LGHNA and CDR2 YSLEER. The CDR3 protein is CASSQEDSPGELFF. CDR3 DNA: TGCGCCAGCAGCCAAGAGGACAGCCCCGGGGAGCTGTTTTTT.

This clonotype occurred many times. The CDR3 is CASNPSGGVVQPQHF. The DNA of the CDR3 is TGTGCCAGCAACCCCTCGGGAGGGGTTGTTCAGCCCCAGCATTTT. The gene calls are TRBV28 and TRBJ1-5; D might be TRBD1 (5 bases). The CDR3 contains 15 residues. V was trimmed by 7 bases and J by 6 bases, leaving 19 bases between them. CDR1 and CDR2 from the germline V gene are MDHEN and SYDVKM.

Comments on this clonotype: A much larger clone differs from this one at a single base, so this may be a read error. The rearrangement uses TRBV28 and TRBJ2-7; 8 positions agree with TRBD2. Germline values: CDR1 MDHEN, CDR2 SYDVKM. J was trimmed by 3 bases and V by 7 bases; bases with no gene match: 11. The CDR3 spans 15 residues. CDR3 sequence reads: CASTSEASGFYEQYF. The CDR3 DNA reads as TGTGCCAGCACTTCCGAGGCTAGCGGGTTCTACGAGCAGTACTTC.

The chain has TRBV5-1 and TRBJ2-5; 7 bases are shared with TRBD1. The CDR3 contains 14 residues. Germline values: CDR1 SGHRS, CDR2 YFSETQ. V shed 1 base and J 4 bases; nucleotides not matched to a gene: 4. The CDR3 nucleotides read TGCGCCAGCAGCTTGATGTCAGGGGGAGAGACCCAGTACTTC. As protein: CASSLMSGGETQYF.

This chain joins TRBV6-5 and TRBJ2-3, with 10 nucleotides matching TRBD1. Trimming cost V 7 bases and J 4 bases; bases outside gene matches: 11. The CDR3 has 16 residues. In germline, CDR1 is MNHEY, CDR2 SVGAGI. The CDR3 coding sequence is TGTGCCAGCACTTATCCGGAGACAGGGGGCGCAGATACGCAGTATTTT. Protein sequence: CASTYPETGGADTQYF.

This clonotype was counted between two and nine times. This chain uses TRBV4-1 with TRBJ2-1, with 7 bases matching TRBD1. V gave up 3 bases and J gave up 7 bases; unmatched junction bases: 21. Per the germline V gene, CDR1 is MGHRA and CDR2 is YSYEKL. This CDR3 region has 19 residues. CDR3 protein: CASSHLITGDTASINEQFF. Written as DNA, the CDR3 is TGCGCCAGCAGCCACCTCATTACAGGGGATACGGCCTCCATTAATGAGCAGTTCTTC.

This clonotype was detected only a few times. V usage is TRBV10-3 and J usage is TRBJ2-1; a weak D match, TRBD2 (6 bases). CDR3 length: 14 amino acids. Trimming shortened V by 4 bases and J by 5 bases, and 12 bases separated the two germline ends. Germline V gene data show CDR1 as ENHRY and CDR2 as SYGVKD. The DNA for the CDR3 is TGTGCCATCAGTGGGGTTAGGGAGGACAATGAGCAGTTCTTC. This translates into CAISGVREDNEQFF.

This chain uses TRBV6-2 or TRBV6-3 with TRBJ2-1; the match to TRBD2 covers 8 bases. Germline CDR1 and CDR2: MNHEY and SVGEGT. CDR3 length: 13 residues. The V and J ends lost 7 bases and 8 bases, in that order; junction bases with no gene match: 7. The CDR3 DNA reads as TGTGCCAGCAAGAGCGGGAGTATTCATGAGCAGTTCTTC. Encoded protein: CASKSGSIHEQFF.

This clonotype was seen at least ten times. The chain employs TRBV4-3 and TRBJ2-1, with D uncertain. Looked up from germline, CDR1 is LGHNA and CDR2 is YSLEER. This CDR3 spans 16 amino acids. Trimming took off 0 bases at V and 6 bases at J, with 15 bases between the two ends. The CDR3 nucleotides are TGCGCCAGCAGCCAAGACCCCGGGCTTCTCCCCAATGAGCAGTTCTTC. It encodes CASSQDPGLLPNEQFF.

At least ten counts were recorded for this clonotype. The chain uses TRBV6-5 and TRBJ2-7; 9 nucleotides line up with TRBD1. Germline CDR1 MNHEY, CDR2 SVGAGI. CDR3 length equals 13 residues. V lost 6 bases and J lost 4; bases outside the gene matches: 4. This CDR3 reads CASRTGGGYEQYF. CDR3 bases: TGTGCCAGCAGAACAGGGGGCGGGTACGAGCAGTACTTC.

As DNA, the CDR3 is TGCAGCGTTGAAGGGACAGAGGGACTAGGAGACTACGAGCAGTACTTC. Protein: CSVEGTEGLGDYEQYF. The chain is built from TRBV29-1 and TRBJ2-7; 8 bases agree with TRBD2. The CDR3 consists of 16 residues. Germline-derived CDR1 and CDR2 are SQVTM and ANQGSEA. V shed 1 base and J 3 bases; nucleotides not matched to a gene: 11.

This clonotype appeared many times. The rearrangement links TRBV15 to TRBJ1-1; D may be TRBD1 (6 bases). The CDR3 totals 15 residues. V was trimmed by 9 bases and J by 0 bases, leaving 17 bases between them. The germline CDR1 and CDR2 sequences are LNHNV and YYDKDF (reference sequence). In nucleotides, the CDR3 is TGTGCCACAGCACGGGGCAGGGGCCTGAACACTGAAGCTTTCTTT. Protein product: CATARGRGLNTEAFF.

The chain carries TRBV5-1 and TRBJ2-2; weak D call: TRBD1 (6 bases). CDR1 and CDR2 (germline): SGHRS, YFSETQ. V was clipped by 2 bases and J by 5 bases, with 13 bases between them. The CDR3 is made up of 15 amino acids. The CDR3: CASSFRWGHTGELFF. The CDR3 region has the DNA TGCGCCAGCAGCTTCCGGTGGGGACATACCGGGGAGCTGTTTTTT.

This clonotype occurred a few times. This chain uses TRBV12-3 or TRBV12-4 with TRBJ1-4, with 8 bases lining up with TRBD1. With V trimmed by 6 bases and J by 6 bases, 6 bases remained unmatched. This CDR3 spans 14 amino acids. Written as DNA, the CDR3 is TGTGCCAGCAGACAGACAGGGGTAGATGAAAAACTGTTTTTT. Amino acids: CASRQTGVDEKLFF.

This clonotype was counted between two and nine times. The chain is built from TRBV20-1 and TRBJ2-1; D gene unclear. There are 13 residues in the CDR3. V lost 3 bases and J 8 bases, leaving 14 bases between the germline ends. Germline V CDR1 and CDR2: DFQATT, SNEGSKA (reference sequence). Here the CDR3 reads CSARVALIDEQFF. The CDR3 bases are TGCAGTGCTAGGGTCGCCCTCATAGATGAGCAGTTCTTC.

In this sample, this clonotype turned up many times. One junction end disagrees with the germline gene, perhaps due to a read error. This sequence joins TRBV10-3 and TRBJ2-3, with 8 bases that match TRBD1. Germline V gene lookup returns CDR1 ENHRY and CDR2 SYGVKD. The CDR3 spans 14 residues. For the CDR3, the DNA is TGTGCCATCACCGAGACAGGGGACACAAATACGCAGTATTTT. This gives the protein CAITETGDTNTQYF.

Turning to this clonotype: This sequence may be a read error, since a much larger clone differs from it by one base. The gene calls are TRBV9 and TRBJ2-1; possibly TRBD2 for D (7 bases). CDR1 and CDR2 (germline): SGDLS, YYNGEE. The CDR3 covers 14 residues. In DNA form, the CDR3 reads TGTGCCAGCGGCGTAGAGGGGGGGGTGGATGAGCAGTTCTTC. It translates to CASGVEGGVDEQFF.

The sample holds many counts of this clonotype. CDR3 residues: CSVEHPTEAFF. In nucleotides, the CDR3 is TGCAGCGTTGAGCACCCCACTGAAGCTTTCTTT. The J gene is TRBJ1-1, the V gene TRBV29-1; D call uncertain. Germline CDR1 SQVTM, CDR2 ANQGSEA. V lost 3 bases to trimming and J lost 4 bases, with 6 bases between them. The CDR3 is 11 residues long.

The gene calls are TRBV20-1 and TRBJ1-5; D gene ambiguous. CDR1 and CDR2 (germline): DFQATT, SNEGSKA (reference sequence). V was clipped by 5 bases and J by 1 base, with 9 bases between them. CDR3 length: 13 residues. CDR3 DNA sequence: TGCAGTGCTCGACACGACAGCAATCAGCCCCAGCATTTT. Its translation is CSARHDSNQPQHF.

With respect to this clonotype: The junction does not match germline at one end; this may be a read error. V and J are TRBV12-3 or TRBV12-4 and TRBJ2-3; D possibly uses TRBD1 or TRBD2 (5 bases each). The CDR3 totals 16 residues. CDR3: CASSLRVGRGTNTQYF. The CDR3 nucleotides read TGTGCCAGCAGTTTACGGGTGGGTCGGGGCACAAATACGCAGTATTTT.

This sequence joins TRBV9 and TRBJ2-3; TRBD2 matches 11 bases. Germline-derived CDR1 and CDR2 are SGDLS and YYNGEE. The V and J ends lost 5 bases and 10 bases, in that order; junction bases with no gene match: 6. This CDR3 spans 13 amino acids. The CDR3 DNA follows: TGTGCCAGCAGTCTTAGCGGGAGGGAAGCGCAGTATTTT. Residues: CASSLSGREAQYF.

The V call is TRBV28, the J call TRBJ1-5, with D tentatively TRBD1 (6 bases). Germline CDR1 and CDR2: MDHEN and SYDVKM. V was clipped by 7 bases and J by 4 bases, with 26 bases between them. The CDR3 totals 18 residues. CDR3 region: CASTPVPGHLGGNQPQHF. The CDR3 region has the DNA TGTGCCAGCACTCCCGTACCGGGACACCTTGGCGGGAATCAGCCCCAGCATTTT.

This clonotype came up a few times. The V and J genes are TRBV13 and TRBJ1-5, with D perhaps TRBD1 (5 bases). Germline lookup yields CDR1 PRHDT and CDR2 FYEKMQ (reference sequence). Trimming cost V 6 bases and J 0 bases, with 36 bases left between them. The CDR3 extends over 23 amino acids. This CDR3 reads CASSFRPRGLTATQGVSNQPQHF. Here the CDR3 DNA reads TGTGCCAGCAGTTTTAGGCCAAGGGGACTGACCGCAACCCAAGGCGTTAGCAATCAGCCCCAGCATTTT.

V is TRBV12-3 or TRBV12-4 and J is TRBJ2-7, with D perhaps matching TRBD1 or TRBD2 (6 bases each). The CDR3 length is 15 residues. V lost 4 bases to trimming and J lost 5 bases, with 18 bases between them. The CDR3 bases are TGTGCCAGCAGTTCTGACTTGAGGGGGAGGAACGAGCAGTACTTC. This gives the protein CASSSDLRGRNEQYF.